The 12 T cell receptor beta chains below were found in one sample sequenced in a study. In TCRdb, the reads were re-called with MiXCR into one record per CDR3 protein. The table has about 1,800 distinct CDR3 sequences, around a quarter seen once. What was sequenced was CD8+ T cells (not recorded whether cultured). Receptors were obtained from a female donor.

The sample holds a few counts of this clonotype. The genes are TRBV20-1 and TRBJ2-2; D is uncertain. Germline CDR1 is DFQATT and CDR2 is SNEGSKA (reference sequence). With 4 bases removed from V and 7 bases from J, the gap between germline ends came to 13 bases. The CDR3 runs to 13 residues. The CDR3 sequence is CSAINAECGELFF. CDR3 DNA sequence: TGCAGTGCTATCAACGCAGAGTGCGGGGAGCTGTTTTTT.

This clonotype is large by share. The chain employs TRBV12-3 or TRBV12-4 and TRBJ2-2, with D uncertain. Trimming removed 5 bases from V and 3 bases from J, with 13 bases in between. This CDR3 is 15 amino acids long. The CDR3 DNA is TGTGCCAGCAGTCCCTCCACAAAGTACACCGGGGAGCTGTTTTTT. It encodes CASSPSTKYTGELFF.

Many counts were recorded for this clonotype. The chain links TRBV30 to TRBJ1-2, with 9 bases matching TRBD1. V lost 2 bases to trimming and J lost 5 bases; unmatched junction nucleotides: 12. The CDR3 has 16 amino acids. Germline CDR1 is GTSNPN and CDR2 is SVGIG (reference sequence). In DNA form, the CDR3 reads TGTGCCTGGAGTATAATACAGGGGGCGCCGATGTATGGCTACACCTTC. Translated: CAWSIIQGAPMYGYTF.

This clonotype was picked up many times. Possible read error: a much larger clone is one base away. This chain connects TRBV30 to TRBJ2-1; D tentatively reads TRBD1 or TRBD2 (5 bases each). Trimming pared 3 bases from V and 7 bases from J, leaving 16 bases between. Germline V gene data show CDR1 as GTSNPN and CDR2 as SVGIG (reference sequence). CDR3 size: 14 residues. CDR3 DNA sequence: TGTGCCTGGAGCGAACGGGGCCTCGGGAATGAGCAGTTCTTC. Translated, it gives CAWSERGLGNEQFF.

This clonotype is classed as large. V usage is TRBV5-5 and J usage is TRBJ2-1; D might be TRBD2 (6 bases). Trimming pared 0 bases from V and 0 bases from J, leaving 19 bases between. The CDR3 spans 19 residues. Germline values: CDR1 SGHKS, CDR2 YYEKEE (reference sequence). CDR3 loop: CASSLVYGGASDSYNEQFF. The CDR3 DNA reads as TGTGCCAGCAGCTTGGTCTACGGGGGAGCGTCTGACTCCTACAATGAGCAGTTCTTC.

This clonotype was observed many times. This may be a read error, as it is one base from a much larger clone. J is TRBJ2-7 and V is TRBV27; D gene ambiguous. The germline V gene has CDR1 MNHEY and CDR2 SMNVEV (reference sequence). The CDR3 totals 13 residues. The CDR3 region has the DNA TGTGCCGGCAGTCTAGGAGATTCCTACGAGCAGTACTTC. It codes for CAGSLGDSYEQYF.

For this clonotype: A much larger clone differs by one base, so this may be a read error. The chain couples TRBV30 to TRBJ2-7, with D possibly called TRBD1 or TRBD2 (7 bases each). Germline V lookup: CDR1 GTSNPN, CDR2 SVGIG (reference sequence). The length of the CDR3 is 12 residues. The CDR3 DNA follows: TGTGTCTGGAGCGGGGACAGCTACGAGCAGTACTTC. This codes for CVWSGDSYEQYF.

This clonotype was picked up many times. For the CDR3, the DNA is TGTGCCTGGAGTGAGGCGTTGAACACTGAAGCTTTCTTT. It yields the protein CAWSEALNTEAFF. This chain links TRBV30 with TRBJ1-1, with D uncertain. Trimming removed 1 base at V and 0 bases at J, with 6 bases between. Looked up from germline, CDR1 is GTSNPN and CDR2 is SVGIG (reference sequence). CDR3 length: 13 residues.

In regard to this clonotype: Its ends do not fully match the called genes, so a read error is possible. CDR3 bases: TGTGCCAGCAGCCAAATGGAATCTTACAATGAGCGGTTCTTC. Translating gives CASSQMESYNERFF. The genes are TRBV3-1 and TRBJ2-1; the D is unclear. The V gene's germline CDR1 is LGHDT and CDR2 YNNKEL (reference sequence). CDR3 size: 14 residues.

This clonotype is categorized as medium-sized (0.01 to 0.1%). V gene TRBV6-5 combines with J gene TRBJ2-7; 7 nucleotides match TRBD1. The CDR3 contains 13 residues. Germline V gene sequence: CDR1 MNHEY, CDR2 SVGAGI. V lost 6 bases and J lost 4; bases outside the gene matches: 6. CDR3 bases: TGTGCCAGCAGGCTGGGACAGCTATACGAGCAGTACTTC. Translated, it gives CASRLGQLYEQYF.

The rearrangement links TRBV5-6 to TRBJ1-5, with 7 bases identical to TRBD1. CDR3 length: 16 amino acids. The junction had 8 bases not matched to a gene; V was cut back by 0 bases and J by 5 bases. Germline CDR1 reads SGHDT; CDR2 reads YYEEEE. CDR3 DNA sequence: TGTGCCAGCAGCTTGGCGGCAGGGGGTAGTTATCAGCCCCAGCATTTT. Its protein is CASSLAAGGSYQPQHF.

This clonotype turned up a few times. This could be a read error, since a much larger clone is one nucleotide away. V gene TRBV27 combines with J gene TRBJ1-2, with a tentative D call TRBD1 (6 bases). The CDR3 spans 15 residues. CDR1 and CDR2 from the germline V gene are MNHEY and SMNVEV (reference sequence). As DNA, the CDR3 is TGTGTCAGCAGTCCCAACAGGGCGGGGAACTATGGCTACACCTTC. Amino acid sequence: CVSSPNRAGNYGYTF.